This is a list of T cell receptor beta chains from one sample in a study of T-cell reconstitution after alpha-beta-depleted transplantation in children. TCRdb redid the calling of the PCR reads with MiXCR, one entry per CDR3 protein. The sample has about 900,000 distinct CDR3 sequences, about 29% seen once; the top ten hold about 28%. The input for sequencing was PBMCs, mostly from graft donor cells, taken 360 days after TCRalphabeta/CD19-depleted stem cell transplant. These receptors came from a boy younger than two who had a stem cell transplant for SCID, so the T cells may come from the graft donor. CDR3s include the opening cysteine and the closing phenylalanine or tryptophan. A D gene is named only where the DNA matches it firmly. The listing skips clone size in some rows; elsewhere it reads once, few, many or a size class.

d_gene: TRBD1
j_gene: TRBJ2-3
v_gene: TRBV10-2
abundance: few
CDR3aa: CASSDSWTGGFTDTQYF
CDR3nt: TGCGCCAGCAGCGACTCCTGGACAGGGGGCTTCACAGATACGCAGTATTTT

d_gene: TRBD1
j_gene: TRBJ1-1
v_gene: TRBV11-2
abundance: few
CDR3aa: CASSIPGQGLMNTEAFF
CDR3nt: TGTGCCAGCAGCATCCCGGGACAGGGGCTTATGAACACTGAAGCTTTCTTT

d_gene: TRBD1
j_gene: TRBJ2-7
v_gene: TRBV20-1
abundance: few
CDR3aa: CSARSGGFFYEQYF
CDR3nt: TGCAGTGCTAGATCAGGGGGCTTTTTCTACGAGCAGTACTTC

d_gene: .
j_gene: TRBJ1-2
v_gene: TRBV5-1
abundance: .
CDR3aa: CASSLEGQIYGYTF
CDR3nt: TGCGCCAGCAGCTTGGAAGGGCAAATCTATGGCTACACCTTC

d_gene: .
j_gene: TRBJ2-3
v_gene: TRBV20-1
abundance: .
CDR3aa: CSASRSGTWGDTQYF
CDR3nt: TGCAGTGCTAGCCGTTCCGGGACCTGGGGAGATACGCAGTATTTT

d_gene: .
j_gene: TRBJ2-1
v_gene: TRBV4-1
abundance: .
CDR3aa: CASSQERSGKGGNEQFF
CDR3nt: TGCGCCAGCAGCCAAGAACGGTCCGGGAAGGGGGGCAATGAGCAGTTCTTC

d_gene: TRBD1
j_gene: TRBJ1-6
v_gene: TRBV5-1
abundance: .
CDR3aa: CASSMRTGQNSPLHF
CDR3nt: TGCGCCAGCAGCATGAGGACAGGGCAGAATTCACCCCTCCACTTT

d_gene: .
j_gene: TRBJ2-1
v_gene: TRBV7-2
abundance: .
CDR3aa: CASRPTTGNEQFF
CDR3nt: TGTGCCAGCAGACCCACGACAGGCAATGAGCAGTTCTTC

d_gene: .
j_gene: TRBJ1-1
v_gene: TRBV28
abundance: .
CDR3aa: CASSLRTPLNTEAFF
CDR3nt: TGTGCCAGCAGTCTCCGGACCCCTCTGAACACTGAAGCTTTCTTT

d_gene: .
j_gene: TRBJ1-2
v_gene: TRBV6-6
abundance: few
CDR3aa: CAIPRGADGYTF
CDR3nt: TGTGCCATCCCTCGAGGGGCTGATGGCTACACCTTC

d_gene: .
j_gene: TRBJ2-5
v_gene: TRBV5-1
abundance: many
CDR3aa: CASSPFSHPETQYF
CDR3nt: TGCGCCAGCAGCCCCTTTAGTCACCCAGAGACCCAGTACTTC

d_gene: TRBD1
j_gene: TRBJ2-6
v_gene: TRBV4-3
abundance: .
CDR3aa: CASSLAVTGVGANVLTF
CDR3nt: TGCGCCAGCAGCCTCGCTGTGACAGGGGTTGGGGCCAACGTCCTGACTTTC

d_gene: .
j_gene: TRBJ1-1
v_gene: TRBV5-1
abundance: few
CDR3aa: CASSLVAAWDAEAFF
CDR3nt: TGCGCCAGCAGCTTGGTGGCCGCGTGGGACGCTGAAGCTTTCTTT

d_gene: .
j_gene: TRBJ2-3
v_gene: TRBV12-3/TRBV12-4
abundance: .
CDR3aa: CASSPDDSTDTQYF
CDR3nt: TGTGCCAGCAGCCCAGATGACTCTACAGATACGCAGTATTTT

d_gene: .
j_gene: TRBJ2-5
v_gene: TRBV9
abundance: .
CDR3aa: CASSDGGEWTQYF
CDR3nt: TGTGCCAGCAGCGATGGAGGGGAATGGACCCAGTACTTC

d_gene: .
j_gene: TRBJ1-2
v_gene: TRBV7-8
abundance: .
CDR3aa: CASSLEEQGIGGYTF
CDR3nt: TGTGCCAGCAGCTTAGAGGAACAGGGCATCGGCGGCTACACCTTC

d_gene: .
j_gene: TRBJ2-3
v_gene: TRBV7-9
abundance: .
CDR3aa: CASSPRPGRDTQYF
CDR3nt: TGTGCCAGCAGCCCCCGCCCGGGGCGAGATACGCAGTATTTT

d_gene: TRBD2
j_gene: TRBJ2-3
v_gene: TRBV11-2
abundance: few
CDR3aa: CASSLDGGGRDTQYF
CDR3nt: TGTGCCAGCAGCTTAGACGGCGGGGGGCGGGATACGCAGTATTTT

d_gene: .
j_gene: TRBJ1-5
v_gene: TRBV20-1
abundance: .
CDR3aa: CSARDLARLGNQPQHF
CDR3nt: TGCAGTGCTAGAGATCTTGCCCGCTTGGGCAATCAGCCCCAGCATTTT

d_gene: .
j_gene: TRBJ2-5
v_gene: TRBV29-1
abundance: .
CDR3aa: CSVEAGTQYF
CDR3nt: TGCAGCGTTGAGGCTGGGACCCAGTACTTC

d_gene: .
j_gene: TRBJ2-3
v_gene: TRBV20-1
abundance: .
CDR3aa: CSSAGPEPDTQYF
CDR3nt: TGCAGCTCCGCCGGGCCCGAACCAGATACGCAGTATTTT

d_gene: TRBD2
j_gene: TRBJ2-3
v_gene: TRBV12-3/TRBV12-4
abundance: few
CDR3aa: CASSLSGLAQYF
CDR3nt: TGTGCCAGCAGTTTATCCGGACTAGCGCAGTATTTT

d_gene: .
j_gene: TRBJ2-1
v_gene: TRBV29-1
abundance: .
CDR3aa: CSVERETAYNEQFF
CDR3nt: TGCAGCGTTGAAAGAGAGACAGCCTACAATGAGCAGTTCTTC

d_gene: TRBD1
j_gene: TRBJ1-1
v_gene: TRBV7-9
abundance: .
CDR3aa: CASSLTGRAGGTEAFF
CDR3nt: TGTGCCAGCAGCTTAACGGGCCGGGCAGGGGGCACTGAAGCTTTCTTT

d_gene: .
j_gene: TRBJ2-1
v_gene: TRBV28
abundance: .
CDR3aa: CASRGGFKGGNEQFF
CDR3nt: TGTGCCAGCAGGGGAGGCTTTAAAGGGGGCAATGAGCAGTTCTTC

d_gene: .
j_gene: TRBJ1-6
v_gene: TRBV5-1
abundance: few
CDR3aa: CASSLRQASSYNSPLHF
CDR3nt: TGCGCCAGCAGCTTAAGACAGGCGAGCTCCTATAATTCACCCCTCCACTTT

d_gene: TRBD2
j_gene: TRBJ2-3
v_gene: TRBV12-3/TRBV12-4
abundance: once
CDR3aa: CASSWGSGGAVEDTQYF
CDR3nt: TGTGCCAGCAGTTGGGGTAGCGGGGGGGCCGTAGAAGATACGCAGTATTTT

d_gene: .
j_gene: TRBJ1-5
v_gene: TRBV12-3/TRBV12-4
abundance: .
CDR3aa: CASSFGGGGLSNQPQHF
CDR3nt: TGTGCCAGCAGTTTTGGGGGCGGAGGGCTAAGCAATCAGCCCCAGCATTTT

d_gene: .
j_gene: TRBJ2-7
v_gene: TRBV28
abundance: few
CDR3aa: CASSLLGQVTYEQYF
CDR3nt: TGTGCCAGCAGTTTATTGGGCCAGGTCACCTACGAGCAGTACTTC

d_gene: .
j_gene: TRBJ1-2
v_gene: TRBV7-9
abundance: .
CDR3aa: CASSRTGGAIYGYTF
CDR3nt: TGTGCCAGCAGCCGTACAGGTGGAGCTATTTATGGCTACACCTTC

d_gene: TRBD2
j_gene: TRBJ2-7
v_gene: TRBV7-8
abundance: few
CDR3aa: CASSQISGSTYEQYF
CDR3nt: TGTGCCAGCAGCCAAATTAGCGGGTCGACCTACGAGCAGTACTTC

d_gene: .
j_gene: TRBJ2-1
v_gene: TRBV5-1
abundance: few
CDR3aa: CASSLEGGHTYNEQFF
CDR3nt: TGCGCCAGCAGCTTGGAAGGGGGGCACACCTACAATGAGCAGTTCTTC

d_gene: TRBD2
j_gene: TRBJ2-1
v_gene: TRBV5-1
abundance: .
CDR3aa: CASNTNAGGLYNEQFF
CDR3nt: TGCGCCAGCAACACCAACGCGGGGGGGCTGTACAATGAGCAGTTCTTC

d_gene: TRBD1
j_gene: TRBJ1-6
v_gene: TRBV12-3/TRBV12-4
abundance: few
CDR3aa: CASRGGTDSPLHF
CDR3nt: TGTGCCAGCAGGGGGGGGACAGATTCACCCCTCCACTTT

d_gene: .
j_gene: TRBJ2-3
v_gene: TRBV20-1
abundance: few
CDR3aa: CSARLNTDTQYF
CDR3nt: TGCAGTGCTAGACTAAACACAGATACGCAGTATTTT

d_gene: .
j_gene: TRBJ2-3
v_gene: TRBV4-1
abundance: .
CDR3aa: CASRPMGELTDTQYF
CDR3nt: TGCGCCAGCAGACCTATGGGGGAACTCACAGATACGCAGTATTTT

d_gene: TRBD1
j_gene: TRBJ1-4
v_gene: TRBV28
abundance: few
CDR3aa: CASSLQGQTNEKLFF
CDR3nt: TGTGCCAGCAGCCTCCAGGGACAGACTAATGAAAAACTGTTTTTT

d_gene: .
j_gene: TRBJ1-4
v_gene: TRBV5-8
abundance: few
CDR3aa: CASSFAAGHINEKLFF
CDR3nt: TGTGCCAGCAGCTTCGCAGCGGGACACATTAATGAAAAACTGTTTTTT

d_gene: TRBD1
j_gene: TRBJ2-1
v_gene: TRBV6-2/TRBV6-3
abundance: .
CDR3aa: CASSYSRARGMGSYNEQFF
CDR3nt: TGTGCCAGCAGTTATTCCCGAGCCAGGGGGATGGGATCCTACAATGAGCAGTTCTTC

d_gene: .
j_gene: TRBJ1-1
v_gene: TRBV21-1
abundance: .
CDR3aa: CASSKGTTGRNTEAFF
CDR3nt: TGTGCCAGCAGCAAAGGGACGACAGGGCGGAACACTGAAGCTTTCTTT

d_gene: .
j_gene: TRBJ1-2
v_gene: TRBV6-1
abundance: .
CDR3aa: CASSPVGGPKGYTF
CDR3nt: TGTGCCAGCAGTCCAGTCGGGGGCCCCAAGGGCTACACCTTC